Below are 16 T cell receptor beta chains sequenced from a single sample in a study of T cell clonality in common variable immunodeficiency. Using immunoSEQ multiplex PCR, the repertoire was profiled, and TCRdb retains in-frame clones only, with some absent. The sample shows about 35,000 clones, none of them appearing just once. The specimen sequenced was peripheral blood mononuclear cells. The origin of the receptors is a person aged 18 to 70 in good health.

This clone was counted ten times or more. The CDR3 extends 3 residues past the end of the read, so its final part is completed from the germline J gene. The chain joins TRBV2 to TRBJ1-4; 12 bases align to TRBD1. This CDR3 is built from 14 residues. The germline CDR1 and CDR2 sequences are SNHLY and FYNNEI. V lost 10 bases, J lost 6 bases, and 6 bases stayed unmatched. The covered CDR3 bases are TGTGCCATGGGACAGGGGGCGGAGGATGAAAAA. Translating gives CAMGQGAEDEK. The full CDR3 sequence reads CAMGQGAEDEKLFF. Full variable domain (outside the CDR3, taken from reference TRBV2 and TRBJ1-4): EPEVTQTPSHQVTQMGQEVILRCVPISNHLYFYWYRQILGQKVEFLVSFYNNEISEKSEIFDDQFSVERPDGSNFTLKIRSTKLEDSAMYFCAMGQGAEDEKLFFGSGTQLSVL.

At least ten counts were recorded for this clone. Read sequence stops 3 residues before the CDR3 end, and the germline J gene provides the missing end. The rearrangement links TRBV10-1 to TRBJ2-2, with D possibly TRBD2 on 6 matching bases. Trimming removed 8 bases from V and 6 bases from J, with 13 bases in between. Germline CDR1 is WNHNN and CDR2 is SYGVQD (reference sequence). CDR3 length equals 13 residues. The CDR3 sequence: CASGGDLAGELFF. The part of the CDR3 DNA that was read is TGCGCCAGCGGAGGGGATCTTGCCGGGGAG.

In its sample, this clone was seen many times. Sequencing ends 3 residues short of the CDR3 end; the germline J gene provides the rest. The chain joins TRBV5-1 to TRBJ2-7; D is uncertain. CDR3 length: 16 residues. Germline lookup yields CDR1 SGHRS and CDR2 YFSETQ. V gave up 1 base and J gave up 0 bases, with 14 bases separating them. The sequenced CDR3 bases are TGCGCCAGCAGCTTGCTATCAGACTTGCTCTCCTACGAG. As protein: CASSLLSDLLSYE. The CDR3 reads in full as CASSLLSDLLSYEQYF.

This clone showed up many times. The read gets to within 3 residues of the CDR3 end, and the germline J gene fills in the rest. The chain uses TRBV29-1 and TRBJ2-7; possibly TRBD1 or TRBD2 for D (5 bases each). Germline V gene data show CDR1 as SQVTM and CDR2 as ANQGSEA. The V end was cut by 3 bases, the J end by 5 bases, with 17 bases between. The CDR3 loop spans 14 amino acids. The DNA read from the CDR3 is TGCAGCGTTGAGAGAGGGGTCAATCCAGACGAG. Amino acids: CSVERGVNPDE. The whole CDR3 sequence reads CSVERGVNPDEQYF.

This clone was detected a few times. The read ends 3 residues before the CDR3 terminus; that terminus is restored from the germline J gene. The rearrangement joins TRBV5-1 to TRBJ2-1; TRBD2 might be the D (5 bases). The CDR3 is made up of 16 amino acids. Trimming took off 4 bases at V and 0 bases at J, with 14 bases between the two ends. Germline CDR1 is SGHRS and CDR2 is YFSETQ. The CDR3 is CASSGGLLSSYNEQFF. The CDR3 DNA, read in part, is TGCGCCAGCAGCGGAGGACTTTTGAGCTCCTACAATGAG.

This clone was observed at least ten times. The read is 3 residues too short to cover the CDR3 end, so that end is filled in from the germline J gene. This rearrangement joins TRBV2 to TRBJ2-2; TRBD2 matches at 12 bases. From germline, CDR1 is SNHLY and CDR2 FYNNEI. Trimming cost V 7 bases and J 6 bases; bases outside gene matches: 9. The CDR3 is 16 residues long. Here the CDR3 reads CASTLAGGPRSGELFF. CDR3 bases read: TGTGCCAGCACCCTAGCGGGAGGGCCAAGATCCGGGGAG. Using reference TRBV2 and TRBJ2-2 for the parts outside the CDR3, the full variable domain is EPEVTQTPSHQVTQMGQEVILRCVPISNHLYFYWYRQILGQKVEFLVSFYNNEISEKSEIFDDQFSVERPDGSNFTLKIRSTKLEDSAMYFCASTLAGGPRSGELFFGEGSRLTVL.

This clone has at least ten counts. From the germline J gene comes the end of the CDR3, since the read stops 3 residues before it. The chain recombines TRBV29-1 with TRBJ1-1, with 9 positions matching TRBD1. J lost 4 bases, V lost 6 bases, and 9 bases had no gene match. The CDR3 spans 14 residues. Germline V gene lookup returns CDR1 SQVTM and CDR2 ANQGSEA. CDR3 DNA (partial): TGCAGCGTAGTGGACAGGGGAGGGGGCACTGAA. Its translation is CSVVDRGGGTE. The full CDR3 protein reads CSVVDRGGGTEAFF.

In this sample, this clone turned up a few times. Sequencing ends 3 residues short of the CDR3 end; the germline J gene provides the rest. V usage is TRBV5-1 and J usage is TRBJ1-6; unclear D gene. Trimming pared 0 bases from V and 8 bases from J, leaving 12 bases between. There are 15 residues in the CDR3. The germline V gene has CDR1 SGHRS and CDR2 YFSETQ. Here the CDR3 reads CASSLVMAGDSPLHF. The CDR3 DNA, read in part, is TGCGCCAGCAGCTTGGTAATGGCGGGTGATTCACCC.

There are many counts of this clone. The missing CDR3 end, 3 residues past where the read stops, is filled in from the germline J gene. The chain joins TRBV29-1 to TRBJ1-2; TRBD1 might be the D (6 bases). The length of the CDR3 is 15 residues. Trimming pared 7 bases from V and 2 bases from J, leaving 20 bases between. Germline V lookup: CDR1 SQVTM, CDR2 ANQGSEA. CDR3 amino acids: CSAKIPKTGNYGYTF. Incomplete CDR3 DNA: TGCAGCGCAAAAATCCCCAAAACAGGGAACTATGGC.

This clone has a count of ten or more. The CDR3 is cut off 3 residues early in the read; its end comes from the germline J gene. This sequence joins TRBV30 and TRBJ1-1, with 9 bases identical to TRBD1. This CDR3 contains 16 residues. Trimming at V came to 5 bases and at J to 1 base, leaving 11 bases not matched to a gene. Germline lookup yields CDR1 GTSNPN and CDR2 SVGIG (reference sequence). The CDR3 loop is CAWGDSQGARNTEAFF. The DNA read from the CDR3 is TGTGCCTGGGGAGATTCACAGGGGGCGCGGAACACTGAA.

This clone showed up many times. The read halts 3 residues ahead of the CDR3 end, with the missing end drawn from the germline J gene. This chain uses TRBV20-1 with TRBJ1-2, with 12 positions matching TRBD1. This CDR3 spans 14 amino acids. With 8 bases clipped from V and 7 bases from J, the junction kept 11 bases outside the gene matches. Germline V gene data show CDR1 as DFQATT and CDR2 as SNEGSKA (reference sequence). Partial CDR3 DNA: TGCAGTTGCCCGGGACAGGGGGCCTCGGGTGGC. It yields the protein CSCPGQGASGG. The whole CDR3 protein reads CSCPGQGASGGYTF.

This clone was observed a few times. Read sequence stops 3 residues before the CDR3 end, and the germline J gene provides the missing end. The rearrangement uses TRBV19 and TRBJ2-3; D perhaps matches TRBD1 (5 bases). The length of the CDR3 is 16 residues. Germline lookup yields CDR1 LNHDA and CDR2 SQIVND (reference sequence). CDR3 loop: CASSRQGAKSNQPQYF. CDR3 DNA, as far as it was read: TGTGCCAGTAGCCGTCAGGGCGCGAAGAGCAATCAGCCG.

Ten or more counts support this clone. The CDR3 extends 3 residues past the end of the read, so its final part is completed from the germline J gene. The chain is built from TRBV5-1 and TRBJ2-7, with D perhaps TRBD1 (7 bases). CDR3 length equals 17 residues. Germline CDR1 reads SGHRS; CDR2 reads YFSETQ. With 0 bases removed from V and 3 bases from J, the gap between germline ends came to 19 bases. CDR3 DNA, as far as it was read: TGCGCCAGCAGCTTGGCCCAGACAGGGAGGAGGAACTACGAG. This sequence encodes CASSLAQTGRRNYE. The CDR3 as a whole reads CASSLAQTGRRNYEQYF.

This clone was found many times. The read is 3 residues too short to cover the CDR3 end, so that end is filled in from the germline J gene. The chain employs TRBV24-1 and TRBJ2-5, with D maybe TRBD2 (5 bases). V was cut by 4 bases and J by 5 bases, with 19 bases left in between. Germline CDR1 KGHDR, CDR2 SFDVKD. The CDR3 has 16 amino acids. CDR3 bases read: TGTGCCACCAGTGACTCGACACTAGGCGGGCGGGAGACC. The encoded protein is CATSDSTLGGRET. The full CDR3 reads CATSDSTLGGRETQYF.

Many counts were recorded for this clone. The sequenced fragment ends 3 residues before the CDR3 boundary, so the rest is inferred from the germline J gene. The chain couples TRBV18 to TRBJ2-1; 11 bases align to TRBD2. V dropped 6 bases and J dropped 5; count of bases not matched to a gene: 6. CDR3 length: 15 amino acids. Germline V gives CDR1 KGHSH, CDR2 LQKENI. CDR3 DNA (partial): TGTGCCAGCTCCCCTCTAGCGGGAGGCCACAATGAG. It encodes CASSPLAGGHNE. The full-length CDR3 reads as CASSPLAGGHNEQFF. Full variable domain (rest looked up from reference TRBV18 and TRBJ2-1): NAGVMQNPRHLVRRRGQEARLRCSPMKGHSHVYWYRQLPEEGLKFMVYLQKENIIDESGMPKERFSAEFPKEGPSILRIQQVVRGDSAAYFCASSPLAGGHNEQFFGPGTRLTVL.

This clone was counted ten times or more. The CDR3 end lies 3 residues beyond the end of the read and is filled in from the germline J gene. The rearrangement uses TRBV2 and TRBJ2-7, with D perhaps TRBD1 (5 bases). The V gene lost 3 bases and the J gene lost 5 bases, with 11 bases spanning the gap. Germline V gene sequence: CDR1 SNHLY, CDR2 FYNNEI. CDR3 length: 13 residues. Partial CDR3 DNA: TGTGCCAGCAGTGACGGCAGGGTCGACGAG. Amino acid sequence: CASSDGRVDE. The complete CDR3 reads CASSDGRVDEQYF.